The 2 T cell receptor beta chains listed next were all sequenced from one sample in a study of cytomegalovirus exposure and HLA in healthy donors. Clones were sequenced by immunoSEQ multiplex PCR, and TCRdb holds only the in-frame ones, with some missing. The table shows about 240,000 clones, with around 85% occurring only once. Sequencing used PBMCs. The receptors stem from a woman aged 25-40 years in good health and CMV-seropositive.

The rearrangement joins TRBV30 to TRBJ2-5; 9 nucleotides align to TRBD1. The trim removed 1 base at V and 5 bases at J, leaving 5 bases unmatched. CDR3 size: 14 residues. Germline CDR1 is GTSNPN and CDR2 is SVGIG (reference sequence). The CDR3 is CAWSATGGRETQYF. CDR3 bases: TGTGCCTGGAGTGCCACAGGGGGCAGGGAGACCCAGTACTTC. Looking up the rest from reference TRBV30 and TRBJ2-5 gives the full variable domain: SQTIHQWPATLVQPVGSPLSLECTVEGTSNPNLYWYRQAAGRGLQLLFYSVGIGQISSEVPQNLSASRPQDRQFILSSKKLLLSDSGFYLCAWSATGGRETQYFGPGTRLLVL.

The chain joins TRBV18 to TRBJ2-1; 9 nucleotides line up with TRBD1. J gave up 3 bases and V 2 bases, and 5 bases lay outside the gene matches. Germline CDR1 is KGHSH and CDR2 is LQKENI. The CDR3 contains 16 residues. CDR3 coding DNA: TGTGCCAGCTCACCAAGACAGGGGGATCACTACAATGAGCAGTTCTTC. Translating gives CASSPRQGDHYNEQFF.